The present entry profiles one T cell receptor (beta chain) with its context. As yet, its antigen is unknown. The sample comes from a study of shared clonotypes between healthy human individuals. As for the study in general: Per-donor plates numbered three CD4 naive, three CD4 memory, two CD8 naive and one CD8 memory.

Profiling relied on immunoSEQ multiplex PCR, and the TCRdb table lists in-frame clones only, not all of them. The sample shows about 79,000 clones, 60% to 70% of them seen only once. The CDR3 is made up of 12 amino acids. Between the trimmed V and J ends, which lost 4 bases and 3 bases, there was a span of 6 bases. Germline loops: CDR1 MGHDK, CDR2 SYGVNS. Study-wide points: Some clonotypes were shared by all four sorted-subset donors, while others were not shared. The non-shared ones had lower generation probabilities than the shared ones.

This receptor was taken from a man aged 25-45 years in good health. Sequencing input: memory CD8+ T cells sorted from blood. Subset indicated: CD45RO+ cells pooled with CCR7-negative TemRA cells. The chain links TRBV25-1 to TRBJ2-5; D not resolved. The CDR3 reads CASSVAEETQYF. In nucleotides, the CDR3 is TGTGCCAGCAGTGTGGCTGAAGAGACCCAGTACTTC.